Each of the 19 T cell receptor beta chains below was sequenced from the same sample in a study of T cell repertoires in cytomegalovirus infection. TCRdb re-called the reads through MiXCR, storing one row per CDR3 protein. Here the sample spans nearly 650,000 distinct CDR3 sequences, approximately 24% being singletons. Sequencing input: CD8+ T cells from PBMCs. These receptors were taken from a human donor in good health (CMV status not recorded). Some clones in this sample may be carry-over from other donors' samples.

The rearrangement links TRBV10-2 to TRBJ1-5, with D unresolved. This CDR3 region has 15 residues. CDR1 and CDR2 from the germline V gene are WSHSY and SAAADI. V gave up 0 bases and J gave up 3 bases, with 9 bases separating them. The CDR3 loop reads CASSESAGINQPQHF. The CDR3 nucleotides read TGCGCCAGCAGTGAGTCGGCGGGGATCAATCAGCCCCAGCATTTT.

This clonotype was counted at least ten times. The rearrangement joins TRBV7-8 to TRBJ2-4; no clear D. Trimming took 2 bases from V and 0 from J, leaving 8 bases between them. The CDR3 sequence is 15 residues long. The V gene's germline CDR1 is SGHVS and CDR2 FQNEAQ. This CDR3 is CASSLNRVAKNIQYF. CDR3 DNA sequence: TGTGCCAGCAGCTTAAACAGAGTAGCCAAAAACATTCAGTACTTC.

The V and J genes are TRBV6-2 or TRBV6-3 and TRBJ2-4; TRBD1 matches at 11 bases. The V and J ends lost 0 bases and 5 bases, in that order; junction bases with no gene match: 9. CDR3 length equals 18 residues. Looked up from germline, CDR1 is MNHEY and CDR2 is SVGEGT. CDR3: CASSYSIYGQGAQNIQYF. CDR3 sequence (DNA): TGTGCCAGCAGTTACTCGATTTATGGACAGGGGGCCCAAAACATTCAGTACTTC.

As to this clonotype: It is likely a read error, because the conserved phenylalanine at the end of the CDR3 is missing. V gene TRBV7-4 combines with J gene TRBJ2-1; D unclear. The germline V gene encodes CDR1 SGHVT and CDR2 SQSDAQ. The CDR3 covers 13 residues. V was trimmed by 5 bases and J by 7 bases, leaving 12 bases between them. CDR3 protein: CASSRGGHNEQFS. In DNA, the CDR3 is TGTGCCAGCAGCCGAGGTGGGCATAATGAGCAGTTCTCC.

This chain joins TRBV29-1 and TRBJ2-1; no firm D call. V lost 4 bases, J lost 0 bases, and 7 bases lay in between. The CDR3 covers 13 residues. Germline values: CDR1 SQVTM, CDR2 ANQGSEA. The CDR3 spells CSVVRPSYNEQFF. The CDR3 DNA is TGCAGCGTTGTCAGGCCCTCCTACAATGAGCAGTTCTTC.

This clonotype was observed at least ten times. CDR3 coding DNA: TGTGCCACCTCCCGACCCGACGGCTATGGCTACACCTTC. Amino acids: CATSRPDGYGYTF. The chain employs TRBV6-1 and TRBJ1-2, with unresolved D. V was clipped by 10 bases and J by 4 bases, with 16 bases between them. Germline assignment: CDR1 MNHNS and CDR2 SASEGT. There are 13 residues in the CDR3.

The V and J genes are TRBV25-1 and TRBJ1-2, with D perhaps TRBD1 (5 bases). V gave up 7 bases and J gave up 4 bases, with 13 bases separating them. The CDR3 is 13 amino acids. The germline gives CDR1 MGHDK, CDR2 SYGVNS. The CDR3 DNA follows: TGTGCCAGCACCCTCGGTGGGGGCTATGGCTACACCTTC. Its protein is CASTLGGGYGYTF.

This chain joins TRBV10-3 and TRBJ2-1; 10 bases line up with TRBD2. V dropped 5 bases and J dropped 4; count of bases not matched to a gene: 8. The CDR3 is 16 residues long. Germline lookup yields CDR1 ENHRY and CDR2 SYGVKD. CDR3 in DNA: TGTGCCATCAGTCTTAGCGGGGGGCGGGATTACAATGAGCAGTTCTTC. Amino acids: CAISLSGGRDYNEQFF.

The chain links TRBV25-1 to TRBJ1-1, with D possibly being TRBD1 (6 bases). The V and J ends lost 4 bases and 7 bases respectively, with 10 bases between them. This CDR3 contains 12 residues. CDR1 and CDR2 (germline): MGHDK, SYGVNS. DNA of the CDR3: TGTGCCAGCAGTGGGAACAGGGTTGAAGCTTTCTTT. This gives the protein CASSGNRVEAFF.

This clonotype was observed a handful of times. The chain uses TRBV20-1 and TRBJ1-2, with 10 nucleotides matching TRBD1. V lost 5 bases, J lost 8 bases, and 8 bases stayed unmatched. This CDR3 is 13 amino acids long. CDR1 and CDR2 (germline): DFQATT, SNEGSKA (reference sequence). In DNA, the CDR3 is TGCAGTGCTCCCGGGACAGGGGATCGCGGCTACACCTTC. Amino acids: CSAPGTGDRGYTF.

This clonotype was counted at least ten times. The genes are TRBV6-5 and TRBJ1-1; D is undetermined. Germline V gives CDR1 MNHEY, CDR2 SVGAGI. The CDR3 spans 11 residues. V was clipped by 10 bases and J by 5 bases, with 11 bases between them. The CDR3 is CATSVGTEAFF. In DNA form, the CDR3 reads TGTGCCACCTCAGTCGGGACTGAAGCTTTCTTT.

V usage is TRBV28 and J usage is TRBJ1-1; D gene ambiguous. From germline, CDR1 is MDHEN and CDR2 SYDVKM. The CDR3 totals 15 residues. V lost 6 bases to trimming and J lost 8 bases, with 22 bases between them. CDR3 residues: CASSLAGSLAVEAFF. The CDR3 nucleotides are TGTGCCAGCAGCCTAGCGGGTTCCCTTGCGGTCGAAGCTTTCTTT.

The genes are TRBV25-1 and TRBJ1-5, with D hard to call. The CDR3 has 13 amino acids. The V and J ends lost 9 bases and 2 bases respectively, with 11 bases between them. Germline V gives CDR1 MGHDK, CDR2 SYGVNS. The CDR3 is CASRGLGNQPQHF. The CDR3 coding sequence is TGTGCCAGTCGAGGGTTGGGCAATCAGCCCCAGCATTTT.

In this sample, this clonotype turned up once. The V and J genes are TRBV29-1 and TRBJ1-2; TRBD1 is a possible D gene (5 bases). The CDR3 runs to 11 residues. CDR1 is SQVTM and CDR2 is ANQGSEA in the germline V gene. Trimming removed 3 bases at V and 8 bases at J, with 10 bases between. The CDR3 loop is CSVEWGNGYTF. CDR3 coding DNA: TGCAGCGTTGAGTGGGGGAACGGCTACACCTTC.

This clonotype was detected a few times. V gene TRBV29-1 combines with J gene TRBJ2-2; D not resolved. V lost 7 bases and J 5 bases, leaving 14 bases between the germline ends. The CDR3 runs 13 residues. The germline gives CDR1 SQVTM, CDR2 ANQGSEA. Written as DNA, the CDR3 is TGCAGCGCCCAGGACGCTGGGACCGGGGAGCTGTTTTTT. Amino acid sequence: CSAQDAGTGELFF.

The V gene is TRBV7-6, the J gene TRBJ1-1; D remains unclear. CDR1 is SGHVS, CDR2 FNYEAQ, per germline. V was cut by 5 bases and J by 2 bases, with 12 bases left in between. There are 14 residues in the CDR3. CDR3 DNA sequence: TGTGCCAGCAGCCCCCGGGTAGGCAACACTGAAGCTTTCTTT. This sequence encodes CASSPRVGNTEAFF.

The chain links TRBV12-5 to TRBJ1-1, with 9 bases that match TRBD1. V trimming: 2 bases; J trimming: 3 bases; junction bases outside the gene matches: 1. Per the germline V gene, CDR1 is LGHNT and CDR2 is FRNRAP. The CDR3 covers 14 residues. The CDR3 DNA reads as TGTGCTAGTGGTTTGCGACAGGGGGACACTGAAGCTTTCTTT. Translating gives CASGLRQGDTEAFF.

This clonotype appeared a few times. The chain is built from TRBV6-8 and TRBJ1-1, with D tentatively TRBD1 (6 bases). The V and J ends lost 7 bases and 3 bases respectively, with 18 bases between them. This CDR3 is 15 amino acids long. CDR1 is MNHGY and CDR2 is SAAAGT in the germline V gene. CDR3 in amino acids: CASTLKTGFDTEAFF. CDR3 nucleotide sequence: TGTGCCAGCACCTTAAAAACAGGGTTTGACACTGAAGCTTTCTTT.

This chain joins TRBV7-2 and TRBJ2-1; no definite D call. V was clipped by 1 base and J by 2 bases, with 9 bases between them. The CDR3 has 15 residues. Germline CDR1 is SGHTA and CDR2 is FQGNSA. The CDR3 DNA reads TGTGCCAGCAGCTTAGATCATACAACCTACAATGAGCAGTTCTTC. Protein: CASSLDHTTYNEQFF.